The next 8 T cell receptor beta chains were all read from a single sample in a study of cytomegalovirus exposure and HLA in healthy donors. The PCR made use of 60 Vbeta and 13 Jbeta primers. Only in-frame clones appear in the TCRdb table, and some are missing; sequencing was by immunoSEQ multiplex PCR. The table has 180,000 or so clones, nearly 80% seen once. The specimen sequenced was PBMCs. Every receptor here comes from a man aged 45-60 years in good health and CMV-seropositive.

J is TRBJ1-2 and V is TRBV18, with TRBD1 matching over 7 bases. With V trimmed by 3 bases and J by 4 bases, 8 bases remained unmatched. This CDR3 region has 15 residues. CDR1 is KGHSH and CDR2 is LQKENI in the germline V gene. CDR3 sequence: CASSPTGVGTYGYTF. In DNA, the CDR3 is TGTGCCAGCTCACCTACAGGGGTGGGAACCTATGGCTACACCTTC.

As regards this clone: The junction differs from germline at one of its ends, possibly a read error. Here the CDR3 DNA reads TGCAGCATTGAAGGCCCGGGGTTGTACAATGAGCAGTTCTTC. This translates into CSIEGPGLYNEQFF. V is TRBV29-1 and J is TRBJ2-1, with D perhaps TRBD2 (5 bases). Germline values: CDR1 SQVTM, CDR2 ANQGSEA. The CDR3 is made up of 14 amino acids.

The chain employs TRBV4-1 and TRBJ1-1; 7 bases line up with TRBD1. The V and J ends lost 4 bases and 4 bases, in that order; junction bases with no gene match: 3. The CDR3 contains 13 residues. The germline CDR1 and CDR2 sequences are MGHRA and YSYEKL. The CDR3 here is CASSRGQSTEAFF. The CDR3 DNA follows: TGCGCCAGCAGCCGGGGACAGAGCACTGAAGCTTTCTTT.

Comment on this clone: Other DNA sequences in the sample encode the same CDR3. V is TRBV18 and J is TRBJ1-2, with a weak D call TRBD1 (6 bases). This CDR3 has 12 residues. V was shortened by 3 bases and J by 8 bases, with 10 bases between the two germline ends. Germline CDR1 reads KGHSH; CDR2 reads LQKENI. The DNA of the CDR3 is TGTGCCAGCTCACCCGACAGGAACGGCTACACCTTC. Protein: CASSPDRNGYTF.

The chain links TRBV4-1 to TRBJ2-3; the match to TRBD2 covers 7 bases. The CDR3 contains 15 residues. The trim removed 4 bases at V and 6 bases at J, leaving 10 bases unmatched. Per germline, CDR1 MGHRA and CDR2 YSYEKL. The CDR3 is CASSPSTSAGDTQYF. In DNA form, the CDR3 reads TGCGCCAGCAGCCCATCCACTAGCGCGGGGGATACGCAGTATTTT.

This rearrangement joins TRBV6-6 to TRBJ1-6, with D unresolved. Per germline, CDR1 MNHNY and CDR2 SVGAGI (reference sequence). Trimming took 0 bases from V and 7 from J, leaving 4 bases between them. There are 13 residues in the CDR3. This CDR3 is CASSYSPNSPLHF. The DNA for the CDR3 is TGTGCCAGCAGTTACTCCCCGAATTCACCCCTCCACTTT.

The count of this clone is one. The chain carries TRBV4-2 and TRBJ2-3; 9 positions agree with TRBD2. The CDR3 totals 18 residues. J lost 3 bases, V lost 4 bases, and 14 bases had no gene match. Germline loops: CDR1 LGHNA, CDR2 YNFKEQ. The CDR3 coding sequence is TGTGCCAGCAGCCCGGCACCGAATAGCGGGGGTTGGACAGATACGCAGTATTTT. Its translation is CASSPAPNSGGWTDTQYF.

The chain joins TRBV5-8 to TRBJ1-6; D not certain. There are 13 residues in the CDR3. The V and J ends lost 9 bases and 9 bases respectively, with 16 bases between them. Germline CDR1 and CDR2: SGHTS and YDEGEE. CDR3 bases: TGTGCCAACCCAGATGGAGGTGGTTCACCCCTCCACTTT. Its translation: CANPDGGGSPLHF. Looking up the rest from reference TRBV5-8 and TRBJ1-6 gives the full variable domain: EAGVTQSPTHLIKTRGQQATLRCSPISGHTSVYWYQQALGLGLQFLLWYDEGEERNRGNFPPRFSGRQFPNYSSELNVNALELEDSALYLCANPDGGGSPLHFGNGTRLTVT.